This T cell receptor beta chain was obtained from a study of regulatory T cells in long-lasting Graves disease. Overall study results and limits: TRBV28 was favored in persistent disease, as were TRBJ1-2 and TRBJ2-5.

Researchers made TCR beta libraries by using iRepertoire HTBI primers and running Arm-PCR on CDR3 regions. MiXCR, run by TCRdb on the multiplex PCR reads, gives a single entry per CDR3 protein. The table includes 600,000 to 800,000 distinct CDR3 sequences, 25% to 35% detected once. This clonotype has only a few counts. The antigen remains undetermined. Per the germline V gene, CDR1 is SEHNR and CDR2 is FQNEAQ (reference sequence). This CDR3 is 13 amino acids long. Trimming took 9 bases from V and 10 from J, leaving 18 bases between them. As for time point: persistent/refractory GD, antithyroid drugs over 5 years with positive TRAb. TCR sequences were obtained from RNA taken from PBMCs.

The gene calls are TRBV7-9 and TRBJ1-4; D possibly corresponds to TRBD1 (5 bases). The sequencing here drew on peripheral blood mononuclear cells (PBMCs), taken when the disease was refractory, from a patient treated with antithyroid drugs. The TCR comes from a female donor with Graves disease. The CDR3 DNA sequence: TGTGCCAGTCAGGGAGGAGACAGTAGAAAACTGTTTTTT. Translation: CASQGGDSRKLFF.